Detailed here is one T cell receptor (beta chain). This sample was taken from a study of siplizumab effects on memory and regulatory T cells. Per sample, the assay covered approximately 94,000 TCR templates. Sequencing used immunoSEQ multiplex PCR; TCRdb keeps in-frame clones, though not all of them. This table holds about 72,000 clones, roughly nine tenths found once. Germline V gives CDR1 MNHEY, CDR2 SMNVEV (reference sequence). V was cut by 4 bases and J by 0 bases, with 10 bases left in between. This CDR3 contains 15 residues. Sequencing used CD8+ T cells sorted from blood. This chain uses TRBV27 with TRBJ2-1, with a weak D call TRBD2 (5 bases). This TCR was sampled from a human donor in good health. The CDR3 sequence is CASSYTGSSYNEQFF. The DNA for the CDR3 is TGTGCCAGCAGTTATACGGGGAGCTCCTACAATGAGCAGTTCTTC.